This TCR beta chain was identified during a study of blood T cell repertoires in COVID-19. Authors' processing steps: Scientists estimated how many nucleated cells there were by amplifying reference gene primers. Generated by immunoSEQ multiplex PCR, the TCRdb table keeps only in-frame clones and is missing some. The V and J calls and the clone size are those of that table, but D and trimming were determined from the DNA. Among about 160,000 clones listed, roughly nine tenths were seen once. Germline CDR1 is SGDLS and CDR2 is YYNGEE. V lost 4 bases to trimming and J lost 4 bases, with 15 bases between them. The CDR3 runs to 15 residues. Enrollment of patients from Seattle took place during active infection, with longitudinal follow-up.

Sequenced: peripheral blood. This TCR was recovered from a man aged 18 to 35 with COVID-19, enrolled during active disease. The chain has TRBV9 and TRBJ2-1; D remains unclear. The CDR3 nucleotides read TGTGCCAGCAGCCCGCCGCCGGGTGTTTACAATGAGCAGTTCTTC. It is translated as CASSPPPGVYNEQFF.